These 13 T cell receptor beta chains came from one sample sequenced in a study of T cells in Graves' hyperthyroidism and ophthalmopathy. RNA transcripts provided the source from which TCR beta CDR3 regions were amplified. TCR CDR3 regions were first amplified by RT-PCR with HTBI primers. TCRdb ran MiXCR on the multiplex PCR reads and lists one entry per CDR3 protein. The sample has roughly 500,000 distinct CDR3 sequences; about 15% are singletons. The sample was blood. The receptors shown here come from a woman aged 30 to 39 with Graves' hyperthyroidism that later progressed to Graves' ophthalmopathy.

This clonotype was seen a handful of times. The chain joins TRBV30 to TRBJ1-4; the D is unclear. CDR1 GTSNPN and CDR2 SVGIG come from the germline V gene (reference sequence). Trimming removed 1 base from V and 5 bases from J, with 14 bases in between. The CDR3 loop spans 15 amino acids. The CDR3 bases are TGTGCCTGGAGTGGTCGAGGCGCCGAGAATGAAAAACTGTTTTTT. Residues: CAWSGRGAENEKLFF.

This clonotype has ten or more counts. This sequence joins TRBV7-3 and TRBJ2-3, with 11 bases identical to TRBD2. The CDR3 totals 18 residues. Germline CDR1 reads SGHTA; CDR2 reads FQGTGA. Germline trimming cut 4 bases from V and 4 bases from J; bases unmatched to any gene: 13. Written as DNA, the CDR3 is TGTGCCAGCAGCTCTATAGCGGGAGGGCCCTCCAGGGCAGATACGCAGTATTTT. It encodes CASSSIAGGPSRADTQYF.

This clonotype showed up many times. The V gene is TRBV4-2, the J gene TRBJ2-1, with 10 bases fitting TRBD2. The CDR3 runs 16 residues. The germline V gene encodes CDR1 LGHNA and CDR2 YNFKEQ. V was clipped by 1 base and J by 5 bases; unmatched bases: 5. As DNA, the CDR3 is TGTGCCAGCAGCCAAGTGAGAGCGGGAGGGGACAATGAGCAGTTCTTC. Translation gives CASSQVRAGGDNEQFF.

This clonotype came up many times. The CDR3 is CASRPFDREETQYF. For the CDR3, the DNA is TGTGCCAGCAGGCCATTCGACAGGGAAGAGACCCAGTACTTC. V is TRBV2 and J is TRBJ2-5; TRBD1 matches 7 bases. The V gene end was trimmed by 6 bases and the J gene end by 3 bases; junction bases not matched to a gene: 7. CDR1 SNHLY and CDR2 FYNNEI come from the germline V gene. This CDR3 has 14 amino acids.

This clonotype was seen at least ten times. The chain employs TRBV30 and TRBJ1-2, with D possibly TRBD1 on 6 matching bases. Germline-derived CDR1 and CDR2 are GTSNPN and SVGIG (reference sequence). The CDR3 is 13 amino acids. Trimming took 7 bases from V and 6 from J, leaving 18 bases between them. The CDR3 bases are TGTGCCTCCAATCCCACAGGGTGGGATGGCTACACCTTC. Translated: CASNPTGWDGYTF.

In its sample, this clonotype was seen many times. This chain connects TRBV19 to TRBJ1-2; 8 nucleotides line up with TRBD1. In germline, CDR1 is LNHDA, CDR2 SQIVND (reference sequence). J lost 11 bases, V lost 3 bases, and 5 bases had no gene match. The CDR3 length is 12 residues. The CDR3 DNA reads TGTGCCAGTAGTATTTTTGGACAGGGTTACACCTTC. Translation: CASSIFGQGYTF.

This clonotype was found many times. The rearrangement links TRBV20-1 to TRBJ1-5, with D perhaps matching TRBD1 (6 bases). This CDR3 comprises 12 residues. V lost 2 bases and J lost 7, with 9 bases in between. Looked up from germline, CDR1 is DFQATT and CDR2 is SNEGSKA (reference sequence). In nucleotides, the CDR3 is TGCAGTGCTAGACAGGGGCAACAGCCCCAGCATTTT. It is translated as CSARQGQQPQHF.

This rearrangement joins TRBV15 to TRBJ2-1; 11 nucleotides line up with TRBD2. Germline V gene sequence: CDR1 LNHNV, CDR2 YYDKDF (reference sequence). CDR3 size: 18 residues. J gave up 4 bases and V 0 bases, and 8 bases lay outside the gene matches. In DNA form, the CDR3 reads TGTGCCACCAGCAGAGACGCTCCCGGGACTAGCGGATACAATGAGCAGTTCTTC. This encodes CATSRDAPGTSGYNEQFF.

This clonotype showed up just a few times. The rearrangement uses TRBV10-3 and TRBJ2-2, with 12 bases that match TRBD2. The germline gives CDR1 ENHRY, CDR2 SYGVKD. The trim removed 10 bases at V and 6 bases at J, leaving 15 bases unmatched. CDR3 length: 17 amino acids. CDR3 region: CATTMTSGSDSAGELFF. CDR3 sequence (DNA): TGTGCCACCACAATGACTAGCGGGAGTGATTCCGCCGGGGAGCTGTTTTTT.

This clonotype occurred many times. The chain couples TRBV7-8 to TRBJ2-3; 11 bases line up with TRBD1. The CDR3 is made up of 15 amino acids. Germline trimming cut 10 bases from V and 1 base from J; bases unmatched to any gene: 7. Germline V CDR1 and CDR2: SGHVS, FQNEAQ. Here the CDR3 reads CATKDRGLGTDTQYF. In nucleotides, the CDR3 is TGTGCCACTAAGGACAGGGGGCTTGGCACAGATACGCAGTATTTT.

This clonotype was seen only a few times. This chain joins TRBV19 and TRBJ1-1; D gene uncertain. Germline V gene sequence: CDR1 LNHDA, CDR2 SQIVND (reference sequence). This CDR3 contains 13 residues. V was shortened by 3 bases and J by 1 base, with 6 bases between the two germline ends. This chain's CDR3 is CASSILGNTEAFF. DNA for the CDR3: TGTGCCAGTAGTATTCTCGGGAACACTGAAGCTTTCTTT.

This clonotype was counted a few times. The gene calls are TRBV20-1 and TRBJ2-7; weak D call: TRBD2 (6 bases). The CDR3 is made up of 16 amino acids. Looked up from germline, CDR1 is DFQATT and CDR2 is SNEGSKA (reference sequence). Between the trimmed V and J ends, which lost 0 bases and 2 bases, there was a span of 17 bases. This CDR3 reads CSARDRISGLTYEQYF. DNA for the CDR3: TGCAGTGCTAGAGATAGGATTTCGGGACTCACCTACGAGCAGTACTTC.

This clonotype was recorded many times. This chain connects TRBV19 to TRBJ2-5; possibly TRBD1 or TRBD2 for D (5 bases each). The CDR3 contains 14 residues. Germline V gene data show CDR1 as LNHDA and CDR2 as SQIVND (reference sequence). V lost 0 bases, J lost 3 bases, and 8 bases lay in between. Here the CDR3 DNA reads TGTGCCAGTAGTATAGATATGGGGGAAGAGACCCAGTACTTC. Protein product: CASSIDMGEETQYF.